This is a list of T cell receptor beta chains from one sample in a study of T cell changes during pregnancy in multiple sclerosis. Libraries were prepared by immunoSEQ multiplex PCR; TCRdb keeps only in-frame clonotypes and omits some of them. Of some 90,000 clones listed, 90% to 95% are singletons. The sample here was peripheral blood, taken after pregnancy. The origin of the receptors is a female donor in good health, enrolled as a control in a pregnancy study. Both conserved end residues are part of each CDR3. The order of the fields is clone size, D gene, V gene, J gene, CDR3 length, CDR3 DNA, CDR3 protein. D genes are given only for firm matches. The listing skips clone size in some rows; elsewhere it reads once, few, many or a size class.

>few|-|TRBV28|TRBJ1-5|13
TGTGCCAGCAGTTTGCCGGGGAATCAGCCCCAGCATTTT
CASSLPGNQPQHF
>once|-|TRBV11-2|TRBJ2-7|13
TGTGCCAGCAGCTTAGTCGGTGGCTACGAGCAGTACTTC
CASSLVGGYEQYF
>-|TRBD1|TRBV18|TRBJ1-3|16
TGTGCCAGCTCACCAAGAGAACAGGGGACTGGAAACACCATATATTTT
CASSPREQGTGNTIYF
>-|TRBD2|TRBV29-1|TRBJ2-1|12
TGCAGCGTCGGGGGGGTCAGCGGGGGGCAGTTCTTC
CSVGGVSGGQFF
>-|-|TRBV30|TRBJ2-1|11
TGTGCCTGGAGTCGGCGGGGTGAGCAGTTCTTC
CAWSRRGEQFF
>-|TRBD2|TRBV2|TRBJ2-3|13
TGTGCCAGCGGCAGACTAGCGATAGATACGCAGTATTTT
CASGRLAIDTQYF
>-|-|TRBV7-2|TRBJ2-3|15
TGTGCCAGCAACTTTGGGCGGGGACGCACAGATACGCAGTATTTT
CASNFGRGRTDTQYF
>-|-|TRBV14|TRBJ2-2|12
TGTGCCAGCAGCCAATCAGGGAGGGAGCTGTTTTTT
CASSQSGRELFF
>-|-|TRBV7-2|TRBJ2-5|15
TGTGCCAGCAGCTTAGCGCCAGGGCACCGGGAGACCCAGTACTTC
CASSLAPGHRETQYF
>-|-|TRBV4-1|TRBJ2-3|14
TGCGCCAGCAGCCAGGCGACCCAGGGGGATACGCAGTATTTT
CASSQATQGDTQYF
>-|TRBD1|TRBV5-4|TRBJ1-2|14
TGTGCCAGCAGCTCAGGACAGGGCTCTTATGGCTACACCTTC
CASSSGQGSYGYTF
>-|-|TRBV18|TRBJ2-7|13
TGTGCCAGTTCACGTAATTCCGGGGACGAGCAGTACTTC
CASSRNSGDEQYF
>-|-|TRBV7-9|TRBJ2-7|16
TGTGCCAGCAGCTTAGGCCAGGCATCCTTCTCCTACGAGCAGTACTTC
CASSLGQASFSYEQYF
>-|-|TRBV5-1|TRBJ1-2|13
TGCGCCAGCACCTCCACAGGGAGCTATGGCTACACCTTC
CASTSTGSYGYTF
>-|-|TRBV30|TRBJ2-1|12
TGTGCCTGGAGTGTGCGGGTTGGTGAGCAGTTCTTC
CAWSVRVGEQFF
>few|TRBD1|TRBV7-2|TRBJ2-7|13
TGTGCCAGCAGCGACAGGGGTAGATACGAGCAGTACTTC
CASSDRGRYEQYF
>once|TRBD1|TRBV7-2|TRBJ1-4|15
TGTGCCAGCAGCCGCACGGCAGGGGGCGAGGAAAAACTGTTTTTT
CASSRTAGGEEKLFF
>-|-|TRBV7-2|TRBJ1-1|14
TGTGCCAGCAGCGCCCACAGCCTTAACACTGAAGCTTTCTTT
CASSAHSLNTEAFF
>once|-|TRBV9|TRBJ1-5|14
TGTGCCAGCAGCGCACAGGGATCCAATCAGCCCCAGCATTTT
CASSAQGSNQPQHF
>-|TRBD1|TRBV28|TRBJ1-2|15
TGTGCCAGCAGACAAGGGACAGGGGGGGTCGTTGGCTACACCTTC
CASRQGTGGVVGYTF
>-|-|TRBV6-5|TRBJ1-2|15
TGTGCCAGCAGTTACGATAATACAGGGACCTATGGCTACACCTTC
CASSYDNTGTYGYTF
>-|TRBD1|TRBV6-5|TRBJ1-6|15
TGTGCCAGCAGAAGGGACAGACGTAATAATTCACCCCTCCACTTT
CASRRDRRNNSPLHF
>-|-|TRBV5-1|TRBJ1-1|14
TGCGCCAGCAGCTTGGAGGGGCGGAACACTGAAGCTTTCTTT
CASSLEGRNTEAFF
>-|-|TRBV7-9|TRBJ1-1|14
TGTGCCAGCAGCAGAGAAGGGGCGAGCACTGAAGCTTTCTTT
CASSREGASTEAFF
>-|-|TRBV4-3|TRBJ2-1|15
TGCGCCAGCAGCCAAGGATGGGGGGATGGCGATGAGCAGTTCTTC
CASSQGWGDGDEQFF
>many|TRBD1|TRBV7-9|TRBJ2-1|16
TGTGCCAGCAGCTTGAAGGGACAGGGGGCGGGTAATGAGCAGTTCTTC
CASSLKGQGAGNEQFF
>-|-|TRBV6-5|TRBJ2-7|14
TGTGCCAGCAGTTACGGGGCGGCTCTCTACGAGCAGTACTTC
CASSYGAALYEQYF
>-|-|TRBV7-9|TRBJ1-2|14
TGTGCCAGCAGCCCCCACCGGGAGTTCTATGGCTACACCTTC
CASSPHREFYGYTF
>few|TRBD1|TRBV2|TRBJ2-7|14
TGTGCCAGCAGGGGAAGGGACAGACTCTACGAGCAGTACTTC
CASRGRDRLYEQYF
>once|-|TRBV7-2|TRBJ2-7|14
TGTGCCAGCAGCGCCAGAAGGGGCTCCTACGAGCAGTACTTC
CASSARRGSYEQYF
>-|-|TRBV9|TRBJ2-1|14
TGTGCCAGCAGCCCTTGGAGGGTGGACAATGAGCAGTTCTTC
CASSPWRVDNEQFF
>-|TRBD1|TRBV5-1|TRBJ2-6|17
TGCGCCAGCAGCTTGGCGGGACAGGCGGGTGGGGCCAACGTCCTGACTTTC
CASSLAGQAGGANVLTF
>-|TRBD2|TRBV7-2|TRBJ2-1|19
TGTGCCAGCAGCATTCCGGGACTAGCGGGGGGGAATTCCTACAATGAGCAGTTCTTC
CASSIPGLAGGNSYNEQFF
>-|TRBD1|TRBV4-1|TRBJ2-5|14
TGCGCCAGCAGCCAGCAGGGGGCGGGGGAGACCCAGTACTTC
CASSQQGAGETQYF
>-|TRBD1|TRBV7-9|TRBJ1-2|18
TGTGCCAGCAGCCCCCCGGACAGGGGGCGCCGCTTTGACTATGGCTACACCTTC
CASSPPDRGRRFDYGYTF
>-|TRBD1|TRBV4-1|TRBJ1-6|16
TGCGCCAGCAGCCAAACAGGGGGAAAAGTGAATTCACCCCTCCACTTT
CASSQTGGKVNSPLHF
>-|TRBD1|TRBV6-5|TRBJ1-1|15
TGTGCCAGCAGTTACTGGGGACAGGGGGTTTCTGAAGCTTTCTTT
CASSYWGQGVSEAFF
>-|TRBD1|TRBV11-1|TRBJ1-2|15
TGTGCCAGCAGCTCCCTCGACAGGGCCACCTATGGCTACACCTTC
CASSSLDRATYGYTF
>-|-|TRBV5-6|TRBJ1-1|14
TGTGCCAGCAGCTTGTGGTTGAGGGCGGCTGAAGCTTTCTTT
CASSLWLRAAEAFF
>-|-|TRBV5-5|TRBJ2-7|13
TGTGCCAGCAGCTTGGCACCGACTTACGAGCAGTACTTC
CASSLAPTYEQYF
>-|-|TRBV9|TRBJ2-1|15
TGTGCCAGCAGCGTCTTAGGACAGAGTTTCAATGAGCAGTTCTTC
CASSVLGQSFNEQFF
>-|-|TRBV27|TRBJ2-7|15
TGTGCCAGCAGTTCCTGGACTCAACCTACCTACGAGCAGTACTTC
CASSSWTQPTYEQYF
>-|-|TRBV7-3|TRBJ1-1|13
TGTGCCAGCAGCGAGGACAGGAACACTGAAGCTTTCTTT
CASSEDRNTEAFF
>-|TRBD2|TRBV7-2|TRBJ2-3|15
TGTGCCAGCAGCTATAGAGCGGGATCGGCAGATACGCAGTATTTT
CASSYRAGSADTQYF
>-|-|TRBV5-1|TRBJ2-1|17
TGCGCCAGCAGCTTGATGCGGGGACTTAGCTCCTACAATGAGCAGTTCTTC
CASSLMRGLSSYNEQFF
>once|TRBD2|TRBV5-4|TRBJ2-3|18
TGTGCCAGCAGCTTGCCAGCGGGGGAGTCCATAAGCACAGATACGCAGTATTTT
CASSLPAGESISTDTQYF
>few|-|TRBV9|TRBJ1-1|14
TGTGCCAGCAGCGTATTGTTACGGGACACTGAAGCTTTCTTT
CASSVLLRDTEAFF
>-|TRBD2|TRBV5-5|TRBJ2-3|19
TGTGCCAGCAGCTTGGATCCTACTCGACTAGCGGGGTCGGGAGATACGCAGTATTTT
CASSLDPTRLAGSGDTQYF